These 32 T cell receptor beta chains were sequenced from one sample in a study of blood T cell repertoires in COVID-19. Sequencing was performed with immunoSEQ multiplex PCR; in TCRdb, only in-frame clones are kept and a portion is missing. Found here are roughly 300,000 clones, roughly 87% of them singletons; the top ten hold approximately 5.4%. Sequencing was carried out using PBMCs or T cells enriched from blood (not recorded which). The receptor set was obtained from a woman in her 30s who had recovered from COVID-19.

The chain links TRBV6-5 to TRBJ1-1, with 10 bases aligning to TRBD1. The CDR3 consists of 15 residues. Germline loops: CDR1 MNHEY, CDR2 SVGAGI. V shed 3 bases, J shed 4 bases, and the junction held 5 bases outside the gene matches. The CDR3 loop is CASSYNGQGVTEAFF. The CDR3 DNA reads TGTGCCAGCAGTTATAATGGACAGGGGGTCACTGAAGCTTTCTTT.

The chain couples TRBV7-8 to TRBJ1-1; D remains ambiguous. Germline lookup yields CDR1 SGHVS and CDR2 FQNEAQ. The V gene lost 2 bases and the J gene lost 5 bases, with 6 bases spanning the gap. The CDR3 is 12 residues long. Written as DNA, the CDR3 is TGTGCCAGCAGCTTAAGGAGGACTGAAGCTTTCTTT. This codes for CASSLRRTEAFF. Full variable domain (remainder filled in from reference TRBV7-8 and TRBJ1-1): GAGVSQSPRYKVAKRGQDVALRCDPISGHVSLFWYQQALGQGPEFLTYFQNEAQLDKSGLPSDRFFAERPEGSVSTLKIQRTQQEDSAVYLCASSLRRTEAFFGQGTRLTVV.

The gene calls are TRBV4-1 and TRBJ2-1; TRBD2 agrees at 13 bases. V lost 1 base, J lost 4 bases, and 4 bases stayed unmatched. Germline lookup yields CDR1 MGHRA and CDR2 YSYEKL. The CDR3 length is 17 residues. CDR3 in amino acids: CASSQATSGGKYNEQFF. The CDR3 region has the DNA TGCGCCAGCAGCCAAGCGACTAGCGGGGGGAAGTACAATGAGCAGTTCTTC.

The chain links TRBV27 to TRBJ1-2; 9 positions agree with TRBD1. The ends lost 6 bases at V and 0 bases at J; junction bases unmatched: 5. The length of the CDR3 is 15 residues. The germline gives CDR1 MNHEY, CDR2 SMNVEV (reference sequence). In nucleotides, the CDR3 is TGTGCCAGCAGCCCGGGGACAGGGTCTAACTATGGCTACACCTTC. This gives the protein CASSPGTGSNYGYTF.

The chain has TRBV27 and TRBJ2-1, with TRBD1 matching 7 bases. In germline, CDR1 is MNHEY, CDR2 SMNVEV (reference sequence). The length of the CDR3 is 15 residues. With 6 bases clipped from V and 7 bases from J, the junction kept 12 bases outside the gene matches. CDR3 DNA sequence: TGTGCCAGCAGGCCGGGACAGTTACCCGAGAATGAGCAGTTCTTC. It specifies CASRPGQLPENEQFF.

This chain connects TRBV25-1 to TRBJ2-7, with unresolved D. V lost 1 base to trimming and J lost 6 bases, with 4 bases between them. Germline lookup yields CDR1 MGHDK and CDR2 SYGVNS. This CDR3 is built from 11 residues. The CDR3 DNA follows: TGTGCCAGCAGTGAATTTCTCGAGCAGTACTTC. This encodes CASSEFLEQYF.

The chain employs TRBV2 and TRBJ2-7; 10 nucleotides agree with TRBD2. Germline V gene lookup returns CDR1 SNHLY and CDR2 FYNNEI. V was clipped by 7 bases and J by 4 bases; unmatched bases: 10. CDR3 length: 15 residues. The CDR3 region is CASMSGAGGRYEQYF. CDR3 in DNA: TGTGCCAGCATGAGTGGAGCGGGGGGGCGATACGAGCAGTACTTC. The whole variable domain, filled in from reference TRBV2 and TRBJ2-7, reads EPEVTQTPSHQVTQMGQEVILRCVPISNHLYFYWYRQILGQKVEFLVSFYNNEISEKSEIFDDQFSVERPDGSNFTLKIRSTKLEDSAMYFCASMSGAGGRYEQYFGPGTRLTVT.

The chain recombines TRBV9 with TRBJ2-7, with D possibly TRBD2 on 5 matching bases. The CDR3 has 15 amino acids. Trimming left V 4 bases short and J 1 base short, with 15 bases between. In germline, CDR1 is SGDLS, CDR2 YYNGEE. CDR3 nucleotide sequence: TGTGCCAGCAGCCCCGCCCCGGGGATTTCCTACGAGCAGTACTTC. It specifies CASSPAPGISYEQYF.

The chain is built from TRBV5-1 and TRBJ1-6, with unresolved D. In germline, CDR1 is SGHRS, CDR2 YFSETQ. The CDR3 is 15 amino acids. The V and J ends lost 1 base and 8 bases respectively, with 13 bases between them. This chain's CDR3 is CASSLSPPGDSPLHF. CDR3 bases: TGCGCCAGCAGCTTGTCGCCTCCGGGAGATTCACCCCTCCACTTT.

This rearrangement joins TRBV12-3 or TRBV12-4 to TRBJ1-1; D gene uncertain. The CDR3 is made up of 12 amino acids. V lost 3 bases to trimming and J lost 4 bases, with 6 bases between them. For the CDR3, the DNA is TGTGCCAGCAGTTTCCAGTTCACTGAAGCTTTCTTT. Translated, it gives CASSFQFTEAFF.

The V call is TRBV27, the J call TRBJ1-5, with a possible D match to TRBD1 (5 bases). CDR1 is MNHEY and CDR2 is SMNVEV in the germline V gene (reference sequence). The CDR3 consists of 15 residues. Trimming removed 5 bases from V and 2 bases from J, with 13 bases in between. This CDR3 is CASSLGGARNQPQHF. CDR3 in DNA: TGTGCCAGCAGTCTTGGCGGGGCCCGCAATCAGCCCCAGCATTTT.

The genes are TRBV19 and TRBJ1-5; a weak D match, TRBD1 (5 bases). V was cut by 3 bases and J by 4 bases, with 7 bases left in between. This CDR3 contains 13 residues. Germline V gene sequence: CDR1 LNHDA, CDR2 SQIVND (reference sequence). CDR3 loop: CASSIKGNQPQHF. The CDR3 bases are TGTGCCAGTAGTATTAAGGGGAATCAGCCCCAGCATTTT.

The gene calls are TRBV4-1 and TRBJ1-4; TRBD1 matches 8 bases. Trimming at V came to 5 bases and at J to 6 bases, leaving 11 bases not matched to a gene. CDR3 length: 16 amino acids. The germline gives CDR1 MGHRA, CDR2 YSYEKL. The chain's CDR3 is CASSYPTGARDEKLFF. CDR3 DNA: TGCGCCAGCAGCTACCCGACAGGGGCGCGTGATGAAAAACTGTTTTTT.

Turning to this clone: This CDR3 is also generated by other DNA sequences in the sample. This chain links TRBV18 with TRBJ1-3; the D is unclear. There are 14 residues in the CDR3. Germline CDR1 and CDR2: KGHSH and LQKENI. With 2 bases removed from V and 4 bases from J, the gap between germline ends came to 9 bases. CDR3 loop: CASSPSGSGNTIYF. CDR3 bases: TGTGCCAGCTCACCATCCGGGTCCGGAAACACCATATATTTT.

The genes are TRBV30 and TRBJ1-1; 7 nucleotides match TRBD1. Germline V gene sequence: CDR1 GTSNPN, CDR2 SVGIG (reference sequence). CDR3 size: 13 residues. The V segment lost 5 bases and the J segment 6 bases; nucleotides outside the gene matches: 9. As DNA, the CDR3 is TGTGCCTGGGAACAGGGGAGGCGGGCTGAAGCTTTCTTT. Translating gives CAWEQGRRAEAFF.

The J gene is TRBJ2-5, the V gene TRBV24-1; tentative D call: TRBD1 (7 bases). This CDR3 comprises 16 residues. Germline-derived CDR1 and CDR2 are KGHDR and SFDVKD. The V end was cut by 3 bases, the J end by 4 bases, with 17 bases between. CDR3 coding DNA: TGTGCCACCAGTGATCCCAGGGGCCAGGGGGGAGAGACCCAGTACTTC. It yields the protein CATSDPRGQGGETQYF.

Comments on this clone: Other nucleotide sequences from this sample produce the same CDR3. The V call is TRBV7-2, the J call TRBJ1-5, with 7 bases lining up with TRBD1. The V segment lost 5 bases and the J segment 4 bases; nucleotides outside the gene matches: 5. The germline CDR1 and CDR2 sequences are SGHTA and FQGNSA. This CDR3 comprises 14 residues. CDR3 coding DNA: TGTGCCAGCAGCCCGGGCAGGGGGAATCAGCCCCAGCATTTT. Residues: CASSPGRGNQPQHF. The full variable domain, with the rest looked up from reference TRBV7-2 and TRBJ1-5, is GAGVSQSPSNKVTEKGKDVELRCDPISGHTALYWYRQSLGQGLEFLIYFQGNSAPDKSGLPSDRFSAERTGGSVSTLTIQRTQQEDSAVYLCASSPGRGNQPQHFGDGTRLSIL.

This sequence joins TRBV6-5 and TRBJ2-5; perhaps TRBD1 as D (6 bases). Per germline, CDR1 MNHEY and CDR2 SVGAGI. With 0 bases removed from V and 5 bases from J, the gap between germline ends came to 13 bases. The CDR3 is 15 residues long. CDR3 nucleotides: TGTGCCAGCAGTTACTCGCTGGCAGGGGAGGAGACCCAGTACTTC. As protein: CASSYSLAGEETQYF.

The chain carries TRBV30 and TRBJ1-1; TRBD1 might be the D (6 bases). Germline assignment: CDR1 GTSNPN and CDR2 SVGIG (reference sequence). V gave up 3 bases and J gave up 1 base, with 18 bases separating them. This CDR3 region has 16 residues. The CDR3 DNA reads as TGTGCCTGGAGCAAACCGGGACACCCGAGGAACACTGAAGCTTTCTTT. It codes for CAWSKPGHPRNTEAFF.

This CDR3 is CAISSGQGYEQYF. In nucleotides, the CDR3 is TGTGCCATCAGTTCGGGACAGGGCTACGAGCAGTACTTC. V and J are TRBV10-3 and TRBJ2-7; 9 nucleotides align to TRBD1. This CDR3 is 13 amino acids long. The V and J ends lost 5 bases and 3 bases, in that order; junction bases with no gene match: 2. Per the germline V gene, CDR1 is ENHRY and CDR2 is SYGVKD.

CDR3 in DNA: TGTGCCAGCAGTTACCGTAACAGGGATCAGCCCCAGCATTTT. It yields the protein CASSYRNRDQPQHF. The rearrangement joins TRBV6-5 to TRBJ1-5, with D possibly being TRBD1 (6 bases). CDR1 is MNHEY and CDR2 is SVGAGI in the germline V gene. The ends were cut back, 2 bases at V and 5 bases at J, with 10 bases in the middle. The CDR3 has 14 amino acids.

This clone was observed once. The chain recombines TRBV4-3 with TRBJ2-7, with 9 bases fitting TRBD2. Unmatched junction bases numbered 10, after V lost 1 base and J lost 9 bases. CDR3 size: 15 residues. In germline, CDR1 is LGHNA, CDR2 YSLEER. As DNA, the CDR3 is TGCGCCAGCAGCCAAGGGAGAGGGCTAGCGGGGCGGCAGTACTTC. This encodes CASSQGRGLAGRQYF.

The chain couples TRBV27 to TRBJ1-2; D remains unclear. The CDR3 has 12 residues. CDR1 MNHEY and CDR2 SMNVEV come from the germline V gene (reference sequence). V lost 3 bases, J lost 4 bases, and 6 bases lay in between. The CDR3 nucleotides are TGTGCCAGCAGTTTTTCCGGCTATGGCTACACCTTC. This sequence encodes CASSFSGYGYTF.

This clone has only a few counts. This sequence joins TRBV14 and TRBJ2-7, with D perhaps matching TRBD1 (5 bases). Trimming stripped 4 bases from V and 5 bases from J, with 12 bases between. In germline, CDR1 is SGHDN, CDR2 FVKESK. The CDR3 totals 13 residues. The CDR3 loop reads CASSRDLGHEQYF. The CDR3, as DNA: TGTGCCAGCAGCCGAGATCTGGGGCACGAGCAGTACTTC.

The V gene is TRBV4-2, the J gene TRBJ1-5; maybe TRBD1 (6 bases). The CDR3 consists of 15 residues. V was clipped by 1 base and J by 1 base, with 8 bases between them. In germline, CDR1 is LGHNA, CDR2 YNFKEQ. CDR3 sequence reads: CASSQVQGSNQPQHF. The CDR3 DNA reads as TGTGCCAGCAGCCAAGTTCAGGGGAGCAATCAGCCCCAGCATTTT.

The chain employs TRBV12-3 or TRBV12-4 and TRBJ1-2, with 8 bases identical to TRBD1. The CDR3 totals 13 residues. J lost 4 bases, V lost 6 bases, and 4 bases had no gene match. The DNA for the CDR3 is TGTGCCAGCAGCGGACAGGGACTCTATGGCTACACCTTC. This encodes CASSGQGLYGYTF.

The gene calls are TRBV5-6 and TRBJ1-6; weak D call: TRBD1 (5 bases). The CDR3 consists of 15 residues. Germline V CDR1 and CDR2: SGHDT, YYEEEE. Trimming removed 4 bases from V and 7 bases from J, with 15 bases in between. The CDR3 sequence is CASSRVGGMNSPLHF. The CDR3 DNA is TGTGCCAGCAGCCGCGTCGGGGGGATGAATTCACCCCTCCACTTT. Variable domain in full (rest from reference TRBV5-6 and TRBJ1-6): DAGVTQSPTHLIKTRGQQVTLRCSPKSGHDTVSWYQQALGQGPQFIFQYYEEEERQRGNFPDRFSGHQFPNYSSELNVNALLLGDSALYLCASSRVGGMNSPLHFGNGTRLTVT.

CDR3 protein: CSVDAGPEAFF. The CDR3 coding sequence is TGCAGCGTTGACGCGGGCCCTGAAGCTTTCTTT. The chain uses TRBV29-1 and TRBJ1-1; D is ambiguous. Germline-derived CDR1 and CDR2 are SQVTM and ANQGSEA. The V end lost 3 bases, the J end lost 6 bases, and 8 bases lay between the germline ends. The CDR3 has 11 amino acids.

V and J are TRBV9 and TRBJ1-3, with D possibly matching TRBD1 (6 bases). The germline V gene has CDR1 SGDLS and CDR2 YYNGEE. V lost 3 bases, J lost 2 bases, and 15 bases lay in between. The CDR3 sequence is 16 residues long. CDR3 loop: CASSGYITGPGNTIYF. The CDR3 DNA reads TGTGCCAGCAGCGGGTATATCACAGGGCCTGGAAACACCATATATTTT.

V and J are TRBV10-3 and TRBJ1-6, with 7 bases identical to TRBD1. This CDR3 contains 14 residues. V dropped 6 bases and J dropped 8; count of bases not matched to a gene: 7. CDR1 ENHRY and CDR2 SYGVKD come from the germline V gene. The DNA of the CDR3 is TGTGCCATCAGGGGGGACAGCTCGTATTCACCCCTCCACTTT. Its protein product is CAIRGDSSYSPLHF.

The chain combines TRBV7-9 with TRBJ2-7; a weak D match, TRBD1 (7 bases). CDR3 length: 15 amino acids. V lost 1 base to trimming and J lost 2 bases, with 12 bases between them. The germline gives CDR1 SEHNR, CDR2 FQNEAQ (reference sequence). The CDR3 DNA reads TGTGCCAGCAGCTTAGTGGCAGGGGGGACCTACGAGCAGTACTTC. The encoded protein is CASSLVAGGTYEQYF.

This clone came up a few times. The chain recombines TRBV28 with TRBJ1-5; possible D gene TRBD1, 5 bases. Germline V gene lookup returns CDR1 MDHEN and CDR2 SYDVKM. V was cut by 6 bases and J by 1 base, with 16 bases left in between. The CDR3 runs to 16 residues. CDR3 residues: CASSQRGGTSNQPQHF. In DNA form, the CDR3 reads TGTGCCAGCAGCCAACGCGGGGGGACCAGCAATCAGCCCCAGCATTTT.